The 22 T cell receptor beta chains in this list originate from one sample, sequenced in a study of cytomegalovirus exposure and HLA in healthy donors. TCRdb's copy holds only in-frame clones and misses some; the assay was immunoSEQ multiplex PCR. The top ten clones hold 5.5% to 7.5% of a sample with approximately 58,000 clones, 95% of them seen once. The sequencing input was PBMCs. The receptor set was obtained from a young woman in good health and CMV-seropositive.

V and J are TRBV7-9 and TRBJ2-7; no clear D gene. Germline CDR1 reads SEHNR; CDR2 reads FQNEAQ (reference sequence). Trimming shortened V by 2 bases and J by 2 bases, and 7 bases separated the two germline ends. The CDR3 has 13 amino acids. CDR3 sequence reads: CASSLLTTYEQYF. In DNA form, the CDR3 reads TGTGCCAGCAGCTTACTGACAACCTACGAGCAGTACTTC.

Details on this clone: Other DNA sequences of this sample code for an identical CDR3. This chain connects TRBV5-4 to TRBJ1-1; no firm D call. V lost 2 bases and J 1 base, leaving 6 bases between the germline ends. The CDR3 totals 13 residues. CDR1 and CDR2 (germline): SGHNT, YYREEE (reference sequence). CDR3 coding DNA: TGTGCCAGCAGCTTTAGTCAGAACACTGAAGCTTTCTTT. Protein sequence: CASSFSQNTEAFF.

The chain links TRBV28 to TRBJ2-7; possibly TRBD2 for D (6 bases). The CDR3 consists of 14 residues. Trimming cost V 8 bases and J 2 bases, with 16 bases left between them. Germline CDR1 MDHEN, CDR2 SYDVKM. CDR3 region: CASGYTGATYEQYF. In DNA, the CDR3 is TGTGCCAGCGGGTACACGGGAGCAACCTACGAGCAGTACTTC.

This chain connects TRBV5-1 to TRBJ1-6, with 7 bases fitting TRBD1. V lost 7 bases and J lost 5; bases outside the gene matches: 6. This CDR3 is 14 amino acids long. Germline V gene data show CDR1 as SGHRS and CDR2 as YFSETQ. The CDR3 DNA reads TGCGCCAGCGCCGGACAGGCCAATAATTCACCCCTCCACTTT. Its translation: CASAGQANNSPLHF.

On this clone: The junction and the germline gene differ at one end; a read error may be behind it. The V gene is TRBV7-7, the J gene TRBJ2-5; 8 nucleotides match TRBD2. The length of the CDR3 is 16 residues. Looked up from germline, CDR1 is SSHAT and CDR2 is FNYEAQ (reference sequence). The CDR3 bases are TGTGCTAGCAGCTTAGGAGCGTTAGCGGGACAAGAGACCCAGTACTTC. This sequence encodes CASSLGALAGQETQYF.

The chain has TRBV7-8 and TRBJ1-2; TRBD1 matches 10 bases. The CDR3 loop spans 14 amino acids. V dropped 6 bases and J dropped 8; count of bases not matched to a gene: 9. CDR1 SGHVS and CDR2 FQNEAQ come from the germline V gene. CDR3 nucleotides: TGTGCCAGCAGTCCAAGACAGGGGGCCGGCGGCTACACCTTC. Residues: CASSPRQGAGGYTF.

The chain uses TRBV5-1 and TRBJ2-2; D possibly corresponds to TRBD2 (6 bases). Germline CDR1 and CDR2: SGHRS and YFSETQ. V gave up 0 bases and J gave up 2 bases, with 8 bases separating them. This CDR3 contains 15 residues. CDR3 in DNA: TGCGCCAGCAGCTTGGACGGGAGTAACACCGGGGAGCTGTTTTTT. Translating gives CASSLDGSNTGELFF.

The gene calls are TRBV27 and TRBJ1-1; D is uncertain. The germline V gene encodes CDR1 MNHEY and CDR2 SMNVEV (reference sequence). V lost 0 bases to trimming and J lost 1 base, with 6 bases between them. The CDR3 is made up of 14 amino acids. The DNA of the CDR3 is TGTGCCAGCAGTTTATCTCCCGGGAACACTGAAGCTTTCTTT. Residues: CASSLSPGNTEAFF.

This clone has a handful of counts. V is TRBV7-3 and J is TRBJ2-7; TRBD2 matches 7 bases. J was trimmed by 1 base and V by 4 bases; bases with no gene match: 10. Germline V gene data show CDR1 as SGHTA and CDR2 as FQGTGA. The CDR3 is 16 residues long. The CDR3 region is CASSSKIAGVSYEQYF. In nucleotides, the CDR3 is TGTGCCAGCAGCTCCAAAATAGCGGGTGTTTCCTACGAGCAGTACTTC.

The table lists this clone with a count of one. The chain joins TRBV27 to TRBJ2-7, with D unclear. The CDR3 extends over 15 amino acids. Trimming pared 4 bases from V and 0 bases from J, leaving 13 bases between. Germline CDR1 MNHEY, CDR2 SMNVEV (reference sequence). The CDR3 nucleotides read TGTGCCAGCAGTTATCTTCGTTCCCGCTCCTACGAGCAGTACTTC. Its translation: CASSYLRSRSYEQYF.

The table lists this clone with a few counts. The chain employs TRBV2 and TRBJ2-3, with D tentatively TRBD1 (6 bases). Germline CDR1 and CDR2: SNHLY and FYNNEI. The CDR3 runs 16 residues. V lost 3 bases to trimming and J lost 10 bases, with 23 bases between them. CDR3: CASSEQDSHSGSPQYF. The CDR3 DNA reads TGTGCCAGCAGTGAGCAGGACAGCCATTCTGGTTCGCCGCAGTATTTT. Full variable domain (outside the CDR3, taken from reference TRBV2 and TRBJ2-3): EPEVTQTPSHQVTQMGQEVILRCVPISNHLYFYWYRQILGQKVEFLVSFYNNEISEKSEIFDDQFSVERPDGSNFTLKIRSTKLEDSAMYFCASSEQDSHSGSPQYFGPGTRLTVL.

CDR3 loop: CASSRQLAATDTQYF. The CDR3 nucleotides read TGTGCCAGCAGCCGGCAACTAGCGGCTACAGATACGCAGTATTTT. The rearrangement uses TRBV14 and TRBJ2-3, with 8 nucleotides matching TRBD2. CDR1 SGHDN and CDR2 FVKESK come from the germline V gene. J gave up 3 bases and V 4 bases, and 6 bases lay outside the gene matches. CDR3 length: 15 residues.

This clone came up once. The chain couples TRBV12-5 to TRBJ2-5; D is perhaps TRBD2 (6 bases). There are 14 residues in the CDR3. V was cut by 6 bases and J by 3 bases, with 14 bases left in between. Germline CDR1 is LGHNT and CDR2 is FRNRAP. The CDR3 region is CASGRGGSEETQYF. The CDR3 bases are TGTGCTAGTGGGAGGGGAGGTTCCGAAGAGACCCAGTACTTC.

The chain has TRBV5-4 and TRBJ1-1, with 7 bases lining up with TRBD1. The CDR3 is 15 residues long. The ends lost 4 bases at V and 3 bases at J; junction bases unmatched: 9. The germline V gene encodes CDR1 SGHNT and CDR2 YYREEE (reference sequence). For the CDR3, the DNA is TGTGCCAGCAGCGCACAGGGGCGAGGGGACACTGAAGCTTTCTTT. As protein: CASSAQGRGDTEAFF.

The chain combines TRBV25-1 with TRBJ1-6; perhaps TRBD1 as D (5 bases). This CDR3 has 13 amino acids. Germline CDR1 and CDR2: MGHDK and SYGVNS. Trimming took off 10 bases at V and 6 bases at J, with 13 bases between the two ends. The CDR3 reads CATSGLSNSPLHF. CDR3 bases: TGTGCCACCTCGGGACTCTCTAATTCACCCCTCCACTTT.

This clone was recorded only once. The chain has TRBV9 and TRBJ1-2, with unresolved D. V was cut by 4 bases and J by 5 bases, with 27 bases left in between. This CDR3 is built from 18 residues. Per germline, CDR1 SGDLS and CDR2 YYNGEE. In nucleotides, the CDR3 is TGTGCCAGCAGCTTCATGGCGGGCAGGTCCCTGTCCCAGTATGGCTACACCTTC. This sequence encodes CASSFMAGRSLSQYGYTF.

The rearrangement joins TRBV11-2 to TRBJ2-7, with D perhaps matching TRBD2 (5 bases). The V gene lost 1 base and the J gene lost 3 bases, with 16 bases spanning the gap. The CDR3 has 16 residues. CDR1 is SGHAT, CDR2 FQNNGV, per germline. The CDR3 is CASSLGAGIPNYEQYF. CDR3 coding DNA: TGTGCCAGCAGCTTAGGGGCCGGGATCCCAAACTACGAGCAGTACTTC.

The chain is built from TRBV4-2 and TRBJ2-5, with D unclear. The CDR3 spans 14 residues. Germline V gene data show CDR1 as LGHNA and CDR2 as YNFKEQ. V lost 4 bases and J lost 7, with 16 bases in between. CDR3 residues: CASSLHGPRGTQYF. The CDR3 DNA follows: TGTGCCAGCAGCCTACATGGGCCTCGTGGGACCCAGTACTTC.

The chain links TRBV28 to TRBJ2-3; D may be TRBD2 (6 bases). Germline assignment: CDR1 MDHEN and CDR2 SYDVKM. The ends were cut back, 0 bases at V and 6 bases at J, with 13 bases in the middle. CDR3 length: 15 residues. The CDR3 DNA is TGTGCCAGCAGTTTATGGTCGATTGGGGGGGATACGCAGTATTTT. Amino acids: CASSLWSIGGDTQYF.

The gene calls are TRBV13 and TRBJ2-1, with 8 bases that match TRBD1. This CDR3 has 15 residues. Per germline, CDR1 PRHDT and CDR2 FYEKMQ (reference sequence). Germline trimming cut 7 bases from V and 4 bases from J; bases unmatched to any gene: 9. The CDR3 region is CASTQGQEVYNEQFF. The CDR3 DNA reads as TGTGCCAGCACCCAGGGACAGGAGGTGTACAATGAGCAGTTCTTC. The full variable domain, with the rest looked up from reference TRBV13 and TRBJ2-1, is AAGVIQSPRHLIKEKRETATLKCYPIPRHDTVYWYQQGPGQDPQFLISFYEKMQSDKGSIPDRFSAQQFSDYHSELNMSSLELGDSALYFCASTQGQEVYNEQFFGPGTRLTVL.

This chain connects TRBV2 to TRBJ2-1; D is undetermined. From germline, CDR1 is SNHLY and CDR2 FYNNEI. Between the trimmed V and J ends, which lost 5 bases and 7 bases, there was a span of 6 bases. This CDR3 spans 11 amino acids. The CDR3 DNA follows: TGTGCCAGCAGTCCACAGAATGAGCAGTTCTTC. As protein: CASSPQNEQFF. Full variable domain (outside the CDR3, taken from reference TRBV2 and TRBJ2-1): EPEVTQTPSHQVTQMGQEVILRCVPISNHLYFYWYRQILGQKVEFLVSFYNNEISEKSEIFDDQFSVERPDGSNFTLKIRSTKLEDSAMYFCASSPQNEQFFGPGTRLTVL.

The chain recombines TRBV28 with TRBJ1-5; D is perhaps TRBD1 (5 bases). V was clipped by 6 bases and J by 4 bases, with 10 bases between them. The CDR3 consists of 13 residues. The V gene's germline CDR1 is MDHEN and CDR2 SYDVKM. The CDR3: CASRARTNQPQHF. The CDR3 DNA follows: TGTGCCAGCAGGGCCCGGACAAATCAGCCCCAGCATTTT.